The clone carrying this TCR beta chain has a count of ten or more. The antigen remains unidentified. The data originate from a study of CD8 T cells in ankylosing spondylitis. The CDR3 totals 14 residues. J gave up 3 bases and V 4 bases, and 4 bases lay outside the gene matches. Germline V gives CDR1 SGHRS, CDR2 YFSETQ. Scientists made TCR beta libraries using quantitative 5'-RACE with molecular barcodes. TCRdb called the 5' RACE reads again in MiXCR, with one record for every CDR3 protein. The sample lists about 240,000 distinct CDR3 sequences; 8.6% were seen once. Findings and caveats of the study: A motif of fewer than ten highly homologous TCR beta variants was seen as apparently characteristic of ankylosing spondylitis blood. Disease-linked clones reportedly showed significant enrichment in matched ankylosing spondylitis synovial fluid. Some of these motif variants have turned up before, in reports on reactive arthritis synovial fluid and blood.

J is TRBJ1-2 and V is TRBV5-1, with TRBD1 matching 9 bases. The sequence was obtained from a male donor with ankylosing spondylitis or in good health (not recorded which). The sample taken for sequencing was blood, either unsorted or a sorted T cell fraction (not recorded which). The CDR3 DNA is TGCGCCAGCAGCCCCGGGACAGGGCACTATGGCTACACCTTC. Its translation is CASSPGTGHYGYTF.